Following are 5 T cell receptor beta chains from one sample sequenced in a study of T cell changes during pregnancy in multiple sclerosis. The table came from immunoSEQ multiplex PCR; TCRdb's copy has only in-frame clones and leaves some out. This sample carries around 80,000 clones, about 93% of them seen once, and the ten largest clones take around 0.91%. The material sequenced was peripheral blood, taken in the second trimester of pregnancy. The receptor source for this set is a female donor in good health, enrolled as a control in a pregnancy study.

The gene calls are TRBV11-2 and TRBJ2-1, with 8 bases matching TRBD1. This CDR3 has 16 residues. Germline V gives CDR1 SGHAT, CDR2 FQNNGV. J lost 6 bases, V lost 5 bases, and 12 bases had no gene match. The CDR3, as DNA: TGTGCCAGCAGCCAGGACAGGGTATTGTTTGGCAATGAGCAGTTCTTC. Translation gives CASSQDRVLFGNEQFF.

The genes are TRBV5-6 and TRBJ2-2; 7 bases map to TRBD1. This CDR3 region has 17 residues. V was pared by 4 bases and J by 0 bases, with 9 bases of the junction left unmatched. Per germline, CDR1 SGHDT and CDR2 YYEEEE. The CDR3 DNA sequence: TGTGCCAGCAGCCCCAGACAGGGATGGGCGAACACCGGGGAGCTGTTTTTT. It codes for CASSPRQGWANTGELFF.

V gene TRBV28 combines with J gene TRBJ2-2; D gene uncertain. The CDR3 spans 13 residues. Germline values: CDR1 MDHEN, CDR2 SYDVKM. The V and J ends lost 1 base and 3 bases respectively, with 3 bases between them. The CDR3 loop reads CASSLSDTGELFF. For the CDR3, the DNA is TGTGCCAGCAGTTTATCAGACACCGGGGAGCTGTTTTTT.

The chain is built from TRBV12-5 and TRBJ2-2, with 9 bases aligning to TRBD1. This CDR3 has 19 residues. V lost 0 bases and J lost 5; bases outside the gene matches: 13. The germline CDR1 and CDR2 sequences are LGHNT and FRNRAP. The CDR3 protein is CASGLVRTGGARVTGELFF. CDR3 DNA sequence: TGTGCTAGTGGTTTGGTAAGAACAGGGGGCGCGAGGGTTACCGGGGAGCTGTTTTTT.

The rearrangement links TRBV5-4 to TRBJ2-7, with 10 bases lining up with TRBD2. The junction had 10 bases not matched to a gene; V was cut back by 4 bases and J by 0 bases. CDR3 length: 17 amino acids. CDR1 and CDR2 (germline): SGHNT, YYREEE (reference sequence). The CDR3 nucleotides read TGTGCCAGCAGCGTGGCGGCTAGCGGGAGTCTCTCCTACGAGCAGTACTTC. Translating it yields CASSVAASGSLSYEQYF.